The clone carrying this T cell receptor beta chain was seen many times. Using a J-beta primer mix together with a sample-barcoded 5' primer, a second PCR was run for about 7 to 12 cycles. TCRdb independently ran MiXCR on the 5' RACE reads; one entry per CDR3 protein. The sample carries 800,000 to 950,000 distinct CDR3 sequences, almost 30% recorded once. The donors, healthy Caucasians from Russia, were aged roughly 6 to 100. This sample stems from a study of blood T cells in healthy people across ages. CDR3 length: 13 amino acids. The V gene lost 7 bases and the J gene lost 3 bases, with 13 bases spanning the gap. Germline V gene data show CDR1 as SEHNR and CDR2 as FQNEAQ (reference sequence). This sample also belongs to another study, concerning T cells of mothers and their children. As that study records: Mothers gave over 8 million TCR beta CDR3 reads each, and children several million each. The overlap seen between related mothers and children slightly exceeded that of unrelated pairs, though not significantly. Not a single persistent microchimeric T cell clone was detected.

The J gene is TRBJ2-7, the V gene TRBV7-9; tentative D call: TRBD1 (6 bases). The specimen sequenced was blood. This clonotype was obtained from a middle-aged woman in good health. The chain's CDR3 is CASIRSGDYEQYF. CDR3 DNA sequence: TGTGCCAGCATTCGATCAGGGGACTACGAGCAGTACTTC.